One and the same sample provided the 8 T cell receptor beta chains below, sequenced in a study of T cell responses to AZD1222 COVID-19 vaccine. TCRdb keeps only in-frame clones here, not all; method: immunoSEQ multiplex PCR. The table records 80,000 or so clones, about nine tenths of them present only once. The specimen was peripheral blood, collected on day 0 of AZD1222 vaccination. Every receptor here comes from an adult in good health.

The V call is TRBV20-1, the J call TRBJ1-3; D is unresolved. V gave up 5 bases and J gave up 5 bases, with 7 bases separating them. This CDR3 has 11 amino acids. Germline V lookup: CDR1 DFQATT, CDR2 SNEGSKA (reference sequence). This CDR3 is CSAYRRNTIYF. CDR3 DNA: TGCAGTGCTTATCGGCGAAACACCATATATTTT.

This chain uses TRBV10-1 with TRBJ2-3, with D tentatively TRBD2 (6 bases). The length of the CDR3 is 11 residues. The V end lost 11 bases, the J end lost 6 bases, and 12 bases lay between the germline ends. Germline assignment: CDR1 WNHNN and CDR2 SYGVQD (reference sequence). The CDR3 protein is CASSGGDTQYF. The CDR3 DNA sequence: TGCGCCTCCTCCGGAGGGGATACGCAGTATTTT.

The chain employs TRBV6-6 and TRBJ1-2; D gene unclear. The CDR3 spans 14 residues. V lost 5 bases and J 0 bases, leaving 10 bases between the germline ends. The germline gives CDR1 MNHNY, CDR2 SVGAGI (reference sequence). The DNA of the CDR3 is TGTGCCAGCAGTGGCCGATTATCTAACTATGGCTACACCTTC. This codes for CASSGRLSNYGYTF.

The V and J genes are TRBV12-2 and TRBJ1-5. TRBV12-2 is marked as a pseudogene. This CDR3 spans 13 amino acids. The CDR3 bases are TGTGCAAATATAGGGAGTTCGGAGCAGCCCCAGCATTTT. It codes for CANIGSSEQPQHF.

The chain is built from TRBV11-2 and TRBJ1-1; D not resolved. Germline assignment: CDR1 SGHAT and CDR2 FQNNGV. Deletions cut 2 bases from V and 10 bases from J, with 23 bases between. This CDR3 is built from 16 residues. CDR3 nucleotides: TGTGCCAGCAGCTTACAATCCAGCTCGAGCAGGTACCCAGCTTTCTTT. Encoded protein: CASSLQSSSSRYPAFF.

J is TRBJ2-5 and V is TRBV5-1; the D is unclear. The germline gives CDR1 SGHRS, CDR2 YFSETQ. The CDR3 extends over 13 amino acids. V was clipped by 1 base and J by 5 bases, with 9 bases between them. The CDR3 reads CASSLNLRETQYF. CDR3 DNA sequence: TGCGCCAGCAGCTTGAATCTCAGGGAGACCCAGTACTTC.

The chain joins TRBV6-2 or TRBV6-3 to TRBJ1-5; D not resolved. This CDR3 spans 15 amino acids. The germline V gene encodes CDR1 MNHEY and CDR2 SVGEGT. Trimming shortened V by 1 base and J by 5 bases, and 12 bases separated the two germline ends. The CDR3: CASSYYGQVYQPQHF. As DNA, the CDR3 is TGTGCCAGCAGTTACTACGGGCAGGTCTATCAGCCCCAGCATTTT.

The V call is TRBV30, the J call TRBJ2-3, with 8 bases fitting TRBD2. With 5 bases clipped from V and 4 bases from J, the junction kept 11 bases outside the gene matches. CDR3 length equals 15 residues. CDR1 is GTSNPN and CDR2 is SVGIG in the germline V gene (reference sequence). This CDR3 reads CAWGTALAEADTQYF. CDR3 in DNA: TGTGCCTGGGGAACCGCACTAGCGGAGGCAGATACGCAGTATTTT.